This TCR beta chain originates from a study of blood T cell repertoires in COVID-19. TCRdb's table, derived via immunoSEQ multiplex PCR, lists solely in-frame clones and lacks some. The table records about 260,000 clones, about 90% of them present only once. Only one count was recorded for this clone. The source material was peripheral blood. This clonotype was obtained from a woman aged 35 to 49 with acute or convalescent COVID-19.

The CDR3 DNA sequence: TGTGCCAGCAGTTACTCGACACGGGGGGGCCGGTACAATGAGCAGTTCTTC. The encoded protein is CASSYSTRGGRYNEQFF. The V gene is TRBV6-2 or TRBV6-3, the J gene TRBJ2-1, with TRBD2 matching 8 bases. There are 17 residues in the CDR3. Germline CDR1 MNHEY, CDR2 SVGEGT. The V and J ends lost 0 bases and 4 bases, in that order; junction bases with no gene match: 8.